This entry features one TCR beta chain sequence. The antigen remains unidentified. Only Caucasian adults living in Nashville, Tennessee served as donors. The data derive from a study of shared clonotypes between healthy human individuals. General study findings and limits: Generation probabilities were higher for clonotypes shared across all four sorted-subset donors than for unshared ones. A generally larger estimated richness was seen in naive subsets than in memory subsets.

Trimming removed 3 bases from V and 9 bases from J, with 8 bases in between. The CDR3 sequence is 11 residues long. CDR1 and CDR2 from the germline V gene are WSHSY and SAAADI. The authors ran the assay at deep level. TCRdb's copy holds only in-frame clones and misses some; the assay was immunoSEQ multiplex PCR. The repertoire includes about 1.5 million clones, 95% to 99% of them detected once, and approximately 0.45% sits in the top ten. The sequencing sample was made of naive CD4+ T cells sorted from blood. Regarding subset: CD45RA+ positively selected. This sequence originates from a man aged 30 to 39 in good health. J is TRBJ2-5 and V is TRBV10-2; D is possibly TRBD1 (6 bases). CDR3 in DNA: TGCGCCAGCAGTGAACAGGGTCCCCAGTACTTC. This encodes CASSEQGPQYF.